The clone carrying this TCR beta chain was observed a handful of times. Its antigen is still unknown. TCR beta CDR3 regions were amplified from RNA. First-round RT-PCR targeting the TCR CDR3 was performed with the HTBI primer set. TCRdb independently ran MiXCR on the multiplex PCR reads; one entry per CDR3 protein. The data show 500,000 to 800,000 distinct CDR3 sequences, about 14% seen once. The CDR3 has 18 amino acids. Trimming removed 3 bases from V and 6 bases from J; junction bases left unmatched: 11. CDR1 is LNHDA, CDR2 SQIVND, per germline (reference sequence). The record originates from a study of T cells in Graves' hyperthyroidism and ophthalmopathy. Background on the study: Upon initial diagnosis and before any treatment, peripheral blood was collected.

Regarding the study as a whole: A model built on 13 V-J features separated ophthalmopathy from stable hyperthyroidism.

The receptor was isolated from a woman aged 45-60 years with Graves' ophthalmopathy. The sequencing input was blood. The chain joins TRBV19 to TRBJ2-1; 13 nucleotides align to TRBD2. The CDR3 loop is CASSIPSGTSGIPNEQFF. CDR3 DNA: TGTGCCAGTAGTATCCCCTCCGGGACTAGCGGGATTCCCAATGAGCAGTTCTTC. Supplemented by reference TRBV19 and TRBJ2-1, the full variable domain reads DGGITQSPKYLFRKEGQNVTLSCEQNLNHDAMYWYRQDPGQGLRLIYYSQIVNDFQKGDIAEGYSVSREKKESFPLTVTSAQKNPTAFYLCASSIPSGTSGIPNEQFFGPGTRLTVL.